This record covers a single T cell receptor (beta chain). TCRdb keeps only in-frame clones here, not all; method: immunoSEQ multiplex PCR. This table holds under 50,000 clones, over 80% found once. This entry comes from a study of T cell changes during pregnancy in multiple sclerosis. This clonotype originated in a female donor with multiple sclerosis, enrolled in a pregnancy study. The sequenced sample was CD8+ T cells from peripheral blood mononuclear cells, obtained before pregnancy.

Written as DNA, the CDR3 is TGTGCCAGCAGCGAGGGCCAGACTAGCGTCCTCTACAATGAGCAGTTCTTC. Its translation: CASSEGQTSVLYNEQFF. The J gene is TRBJ2-1, the V gene TRBV9; the match to TRBD2 covers 8 bases. CDR1 is SGDLS and CDR2 is YYNGEE in the germline V gene. The V segment lost 3 bases and the J segment 3 bases; nucleotides outside the gene matches: 11. The CDR3 totals 17 residues.